The rows below give T cell receptor beta chains drawn from one sample of a study of OX40 agonist ivuxolimab in advanced cancers. Sequencing was performed with immunoSEQ multiplex PCR; in TCRdb, only in-frame clones are kept and a portion is missing. The repertoire holds some 59,000 clones, approximately 79% seen once, with more than 3% in the top ten. The source was CD4+ or CD8+ T cells sorted from blood, collected in a trial of the OX40 agonist ivuxolimab. The source is an adult with an advanced solid tumor such as melanoma, head and neck, liver or kidney cancer. CDR3s include the opening cysteine and the closing phenylalanine or tryptophan. A D gene is named only where the DNA matches it firmly. Where a row states a size, it is once, few, many or the class of an expanded clone; other rows omit it.

TRBJ2-5,TRBD2,TRBV5-6,NA,CASSRISGDLKTQYF,TGTGCCAGCAGCAGAATTAGCGGGGACCTAAAGACCCAGTACTTC
TRBJ2-5,TRBD1,TRBV5-6,NA,CASRGTGVETQYF,TGTGCCAGCAGGGGTACAGGGGTTGAGACCCAGTACTTC
TRBJ2-2,NA,TRBV5-4,NA,CASSLGGGGDTGELFF,TGTGCCAGCAGCTTGGGAGGAGGGGGTGACACCGGGGAGCTGTTTTTT
TRBJ2-7,TRBD1,TRBV5-4,NA,CASSSGQGLSYEQYF,TGTGCCAGCAGCTCGGGACAGGGATTGTCCTACGAGCAGTACTTC
TRBJ2-2,NA,TRBV18,NA,CASSPVRPNTGELFF,TGTGCCAGCTCACCTGTCCGGCCGAACACCGGGGAGCTGTTTTTT
TRBJ2-1,NA,TRBV4-1,NA,CASSQGGSNEQFF,TGCGCCAGCAGCCAAGGAGGCAGCAATGAGCAGTTCTTC
TRBJ2-1,TRBD2,TRBV18,NA,CASSPNSGRANNEQFF,TGTGCCAGCTCACCGAACAGCGGGAGGGCGAACAATGAGCAGTTCTTC
TRBJ2-2,TRBD1,TRBV4-2,NA,CASSQGRTGTGELFF,TGTGCCAGCAGCCAAGGCCGGACAGGGACCGGGGAGCTGTTTTTT
TRBJ1-1,NA,TRBV4-1,NA,CASSPTGRPEAFF,TGCGCCAGCAGCCCAACAGGGAGACCTGAAGCTTTCTTT
TRBJ1-2,NA,TRBV4-3,NA,CASSRWGGGTDYGYTF,TGCGCCAGCAGCCGATGGGGCGGGGGGACGGACTATGGCTACACCTTC
TRBJ1-2,TRBD1,TRBV4-2,few,CASSQDTGTGWANGYTF,TGTGCCAGCAGCCAAGATACCGGGACAGGGTGGGCTAATGGCTACACCTTC
TRBJ1-5,NA,TRBV6-5,NA,CASSVSGGQPQHF,TGTGCCAGCAGTGTAAGTGGGGGTCAGCCCCAGCATTTT
TRBJ2-7,NA,TRBV5-4,once,CASSFGGAQAFIYEQYF,TGTGCCAGCAGCTTTGGGGGGGCACAGGCTTTTATATACGAGCAGTACTTC
TRBJ2-7,NA,TRBV15,NA,CATSRDAGPYEQYF,TGTGCCACCAGCAGGGATGCCGGGCCTTACGAGCAGTACTTC
TRBJ2-3,NA,TRBV11-2,NA,CASSLVPYTQYF,TGTGCCAGCAGCTTGGTCCCATATACGCAGTATTTT
TRBJ2-6,NA,TRBV5-1,NA,CASSLDGAGANVLTF,TGCGCCAGCAGCCTTGACGGGGCCGGGGCCAACGTCCTGACTTTC
TRBJ2-3,NA,TRBV19,NA,CASRDRSGLTDTQYF,TGTGCCAGTAGAGACAGGTCCGGACTTACAGATACGCAGTATTTT
TRBJ1-4,NA,TRBV10-3,NA,CAINSGSAANEKLFF,TGTGCCATCAACTCAGGGTCGGCGGCTAATGAAAAACTGTTTTTT
TRBJ2-5,NA,TRBV11-2,NA,CASSLVARNRPYF,TGTGCCAGCAGCTTAGTGGCCCGGAACAGGCCGTACTTC
TRBJ2-6,TRBD1,TRBV19,once,CASSRDSGGTGANVLTF,TGTGCCAGTAGTAGAGATTCAGGGGGAACTGGGGCCAACGTCCTGACTTTC
TRBJ2-5,NA,TRBV6-1,few,CASSEPRSGTQYF,TGTGCCAGCAGTGAGCCAAGGTCAGGGACCCAGTACTTC
TRBJ1-1,NA,TRBV19,few,CASSPTQNTEAFF,TGTGCCAGTAGCCCCACACAGAACACTGAAGCTTTCTTT
TRBJ1-1,TRBD1,TRBV28,NA,CASSWGQGKWNTEAFF,TGTGCCAGCAGTTGGGGACAGGGTAAGTGGAACACTGAAGCTTTCTTT
TRBJ1-2,NA,TRBV6-5,NA,CASSYSGGAVGGYTF,TGTGCCAGCAGTTACTCCGGGGGCGCAGTCGGTGGCTACACCTTC
TRBJ1-4,NA,TRBV5-1,NA,CASRPTGSINEKLFF,TGCGCCAGCAGGCCAACAGGATCGATTAATGAAAAACTGTTTTTT
TRBJ2-1,NA,TRBV2,NA,CASSENGGEQFF,TGTGCCAGCAGTGAAAATGGCGGTGAGCAGTTCTTC
TRBJ2-7,NA,TRBV18,NA,CASSKQGTYEQYF,TGTGCCAGCTCAAAGCAGGGTACCTACGAGCAGTACTTC